The rows below give T cell receptor beta chains drawn from one sample of a study of radiation and T cells in renal cell carcinoma. The protocol was immunoSEQ multiplex PCR, while the TCRdb copy is restricted to in-frame clones and leaves out a portion. The sample holds some 130,000 clones; more than 70% are singletons and the top ten take nearly 6%. Sequences were derived from blood, sampled from a patient whose treatment included radiotherapy and nephrectomy. These receptors were obtained from a woman between 65 and 79 years old with renal cell carcinoma. Each CDR3 is given with its conserved first and last residue. A D gene is named only where the DNA matches it firmly. Clone sizes are given selectively: once, few, many, or a class where the clone is expanded.

cdr3_aa: CASSTRNEKLFF; cdr3_nt: TGTGCCAGCAGCACTCGTAATGAAAAACTGTTTTTT; v_call: TRBV7-2; clone_size: .; d_call: .; j_call: TRBJ1-4
cdr3_aa: CASSQGRLAANTGELFF; cdr3_nt: TGTGCCAGCAGCCAAGGGCGTCTAGCGGCGAACACCGGGGAGCTGTTTTTT; v_call: TRBV14; clone_size: .; d_call: TRBD2; j_call: TRBJ2-2
cdr3_aa: CASSYGFAYGYTF; cdr3_nt: TGTGCCAGCAGTTACGGGTTCGCCTATGGCTACACCTTC; v_call: TRBV28; clone_size: .; d_call: .; j_call: TRBJ1-2
cdr3_aa: CASSLMTSGGQETQYF; cdr3_nt: TGCGCCAGCAGCCTAATGACTAGCGGGGGCCAAGAGACCCAGTACTTC; v_call: TRBV5-1; clone_size: .; d_call: TRBD2; j_call: TRBJ2-5
cdr3_aa: CASHRTGVPWTEAFF; cdr3_nt: TGTGCCAGCCATCGGACAGGGGTCCCTTGGACTGAAGCTTTCTTT; v_call: TRBV27; clone_size: .; d_call: TRBD1; j_call: TRBJ1-1
cdr3_aa: CASSFDFTEQYF; cdr3_nt: TGTGCCAGCAGCTTTGACTTTACAGAGCAGTACTTC; v_call: TRBV5-6; clone_size: once; d_call: .; j_call: TRBJ2-7
cdr3_aa: CAWSGQSGETQYF; cdr3_nt: TGTGCCTGGAGTGGTCAGTCGGGGGAGACCCAGTACTTC; v_call: TRBV30; clone_size: .; d_call: .; j_call: TRBJ2-5
cdr3_aa: CASSLRVGDTEAFF; cdr3_nt: TGCGCCAGCAGCCTCAGGGTAGGGGACACTGAAGCTTTCTTT; v_call: TRBV5-1; clone_size: .; d_call: .; j_call: TRBJ1-1
cdr3_aa: CASRLEPGPYNEQFF; cdr3_nt: TGCGCCAGCAGATTGGAACCGGGACCCTACAATGAGCAGTTCTTC; v_call: TRBV5-1; clone_size: once; d_call: .; j_call: TRBJ2-1
cdr3_aa: CASSLIGLAGGRIDTQYF; cdr3_nt: TGTGCCAGCAGCTTAATCGGACTAGCGGGGGGGCGGATAGATACGCAGTATTTT; v_call: TRBV7-2; clone_size: .; d_call: TRBD2; j_call: TRBJ2-3
cdr3_aa: CASSALLRGGTDTQYF; cdr3_nt: TGTGCCAGCAGCGCCTTGTTGCGGGGGGGAACAGATACGCAGTATTTT; v_call: TRBV9; clone_size: .; d_call: TRBD2; j_call: TRBJ2-3
cdr3_aa: CASSAVAGQVREQYF; cdr3_nt: TGTGCCAGCAGTGCGGTAGCCGGACAGGTGAGGGAGCAGTACTTC; v_call: TRBV2; clone_size: few; d_call: TRBD1; j_call: TRBJ2-7
cdr3_aa: CASSLRTGRGNEQFF; cdr3_nt: TGCGCCAGCAGCTTACGGACAGGGAGAGGTAATGAGCAGTTCTTC; v_call: TRBV5-1; clone_size: .; d_call: TRBD1; j_call: TRBJ2-1
cdr3_aa: CASSAAGTDTQYF; cdr3_nt: TGTGCCAGCAGCGCCGCCGGCACAGATACGCAGTATTTT; v_call: TRBV9; clone_size: .; d_call: .; j_call: TRBJ2-3
cdr3_aa: CATSRGGKNTEAFF; cdr3_nt: TGTGCCACCAGCAGAGGGGGCAAGAACACTGAAGCTTTCTTT; v_call: TRBV15; clone_size: .; d_call: .; j_call: TRBJ1-1
cdr3_aa: CASSLTLQDSLTDTQYF; cdr3_nt: TGTGCCAGCAGCTTAACCCTCCAGGACAGCCTCACAGATACGCAGTATTTT; v_call: TRBV13; clone_size: .; d_call: .; j_call: TRBJ2-3
cdr3_aa: CASSTRGTGKAEQYF; cdr3_nt: TGTGCCAGCAGTACGCGGGGGACAGGGAAAGCCGAGCAGTACTTC; v_call: TRBV6-5; clone_size: .; d_call: TRBD1; j_call: TRBJ2-7
cdr3_aa: CASSASSGGLYNEQFF; cdr3_nt: TGTGCCAGCAGCGCCTCTAGCGGGGGTCTCTACAATGAGCAGTTCTTC; v_call: TRBV9; clone_size: .; d_call: TRBD2; j_call: TRBJ2-1
cdr3_aa: CASSSSYGYTF; cdr3_nt: TGTGCCAGCAGTTCCAGCTATGGCTACACCTTC; v_call: TRBV28; clone_size: once; d_call: .; j_call: TRBJ1-2
cdr3_aa: CASSTIPGPGSEQYF; cdr3_nt: TGTGCCAGCAGCACAATCCCAGGGCCAGGCTCCGAGCAGTACTTC; v_call: TRBV11-2; clone_size: .; d_call: .; j_call: TRBJ2-7
cdr3_aa: CSAVGQNANTGELFF; cdr3_nt: TGCAGCGCCGTGGGACAGAACGCGAACACCGGGGAGCTGTTTTTT; v_call: TRBV29-1; clone_size: .; d_call: TRBD1; j_call: TRBJ2-2
cdr3_aa: CASSIFGTGPQPQHF; cdr3_nt: TGTGCCAGTAGTATATTTGGGACAGGGCCTCAGCCCCAGCATTTT; v_call: TRBV19; clone_size: .; d_call: TRBD1; j_call: TRBJ1-5
cdr3_aa: CASLRGPPSYEQYF; cdr3_nt: TGTGCCAGCCTTCGGGGACCCCCCTCCTACGAGCAGTACTTC; v_call: TRBV28; clone_size: .; d_call: .; j_call: TRBJ2-7
cdr3_aa: CASSEGRTYYGYTF; cdr3_nt: TGTGCCAGCAGTGAAGGCAGGACCTACTATGGCTACACCTTC; v_call: TRBV6-1; clone_size: .; d_call: .; j_call: TRBJ1-2
cdr3_aa: CASSLASEAFF; cdr3_nt: TGCGCCAGCAGCTTGGCCAGTGAAGCTTTCTTT; v_call: TRBV5-1; clone_size: .; d_call: .; j_call: TRBJ1-1
cdr3_aa: CASRRPLVSEAFF; cdr3_nt: TGTGCCAGCAGACGGCCCCTGGTGAGTGAAGCTTTCTTT; v_call: TRBV7-2; clone_size: once; d_call: .; j_call: TRBJ1-1
cdr3_aa: CASSLNGPGNEQYF; cdr3_nt: TGTGCCAGCAGTTTGAACGGGCCAGGGAACGAGCAGTACTTC; v_call: TRBV27; clone_size: once; d_call: .; j_call: TRBJ2-7
cdr3_aa: CSVGTQFF; cdr3_nt: TGCAGCGTGGGGACTCAGTTCTTC; v_call: TRBV29-1; clone_size: once; d_call: .; j_call: TRBJ2-1
cdr3_aa: CASSLTQDYGYTF; cdr3_nt: TGTGCCAGCAGCTTGACGCAGGACTATGGCTACACCTTC; v_call: TRBV5-4; clone_size: .; d_call: .; j_call: TRBJ1-2
cdr3_aa: CASSQDTGGAYNEQFF; cdr3_nt: TGTGCCAGCAGCCAAGATACGGGGGGGGCGTACAATGAGCAGTTCTTC; v_call: TRBV4-2; clone_size: .; d_call: TRBD2; j_call: TRBJ2-1
cdr3_aa: CASSQGTGGVKLFF; cdr3_nt: TGTGCCAGCAGCCAAGGGACAGGGGGCGTAAAACTGTTTTTT; v_call: TRBV14; clone_size: .; d_call: TRBD1; j_call: TRBJ1-4
cdr3_aa: CASGGQGHNEKLFF; cdr3_nt: TGTGCCAGCGGGGGACAGGGCCATAATGAAAAACTGTTTTTT; v_call: TRBV9; clone_size: .; d_call: TRBD1; j_call: TRBJ1-4
cdr3_aa: CASRKTGNYEKLFF; cdr3_nt: TGTGCCAGCAGAAAAACAGGGAACTACGAAAAACTGTTTTTT; v_call: TRBV27; clone_size: .; d_call: .; j_call: TRBJ1-4
cdr3_aa: CASSLAGAGGEQFF; cdr3_nt: TGTGCCAGCAGCTTGGCAGGGGCGGGTGGTGAGCAGTTCTTC; v_call: TRBV5-4; clone_size: .; d_call: .; j_call: TRBJ2-1
cdr3_aa: CASSLESPTGYNEQFF; cdr3_nt: TGCGCCAGCAGCTTGGAATCCCCGACAGGATACAATGAGCAGTTCTTC; v_call: TRBV5-1; clone_size: .; d_call: .; j_call: TRBJ2-1
cdr3_aa: CASSIGTGGYTF; cdr3_nt: TGTGCCAGTAGTATTGGGACAGGCGGCTACACCTTC; v_call: TRBV19; clone_size: .; d_call: TRBD1; j_call: TRBJ1-2
cdr3_aa: CASSLGVVNTEAFF; cdr3_nt: TGCGCCAGCAGCTTGGGGGTTGTAAACACTGAAGCTTTCTTT; v_call: TRBV5-1; clone_size: .; d_call: .; j_call: TRBJ1-1
cdr3_aa: CASSPREPPGGTQYF; cdr3_nt: TGTGCCAGCTCACCACGGGAACCCCCGGGTGGGACCCAGTACTTC; v_call: TRBV18; clone_size: .; d_call: .; j_call: TRBJ2-5
cdr3_aa: CASSVEGFGTGELFF; cdr3_nt: TGTGCCAGCAGCGTAGAAGGGTTTGGCACCGGGGAGCTGTTTTTT; v_call: TRBV9; clone_size: .; d_call: .; j_call: TRBJ2-2
cdr3_aa: CASSLGTGGTDTQYF; cdr3_nt: TGTGCCAGCAGCCTCGGGACAGGGGGTACAGATACGCAGTATTTT; v_call: TRBV11-3; clone_size: .; d_call: TRBD1; j_call: TRBJ2-3
cdr3_aa: CAIRRGEGNQPQHF; cdr3_nt: TGTGCCATCAGACGGGGGGAGGGCAATCAGCCCCAGCATTTT; v_call: TRBV10-3; clone_size: .; d_call: .; j_call: TRBJ1-5
cdr3_aa: CASSVVDRLSYGYTF; cdr3_nt: TGTGCCAGCAGCGTAGTGGACAGACTCTCCTATGGCTACACCTTC; v_call: TRBV9; clone_size: .; d_call: .; j_call: TRBJ1-2
cdr3_aa: CASSPSYNEQFF; cdr3_nt: TGTGCCAGCAGCCCAAGCTACAATGAGCAGTTCTTC; v_call: TRBV7-2; clone_size: .; d_call: .; j_call: TRBJ2-1
cdr3_aa: CASSLGRLYGYTF; cdr3_nt: TGTGCCAGCAGTTTAGGGAGACTGTATGGCTACACCTTC; v_call: TRBV28; clone_size: .; d_call: .; j_call: TRBJ1-2
cdr3_aa: CASRKGMSANEKLFF; cdr3_nt: TGTGCCAGCAGAAAGGGGATGTCGGCTAATGAAAAACTGTTTTTT; v_call: TRBV2; clone_size: .; d_call: .; j_call: TRBJ1-4
cdr3_aa: CASSLGRVAGGISTDTQYF; cdr3_nt: TGTGCCAGCAGCTTAGGGAGGGTTGCGGGGGGGATTAGCACAGATACGCAGTATTTT; v_call: TRBV7-9; clone_size: .; d_call: TRBD2; j_call: TRBJ2-3
cdr3_aa: CASSLFGGYEQYF; cdr3_nt: TGTGCCAGCAGCTTATTCGGGGGGTACGAGCAGTACTTC; v_call: TRBV7-6; clone_size: few; d_call: TRBD2; j_call: TRBJ2-7
cdr3_aa: CASRRQFLSNQPQHF; cdr3_nt: TGTGCCAGCAGACGACAGTTCCTTAGCAATCAGCCCCAGCATTTT; v_call: TRBV27; clone_size: .; d_call: .; j_call: TRBJ1-5
cdr3_aa: CAISVKTGPYNEQFF; cdr3_nt: TGTGCCATCAGTGTAAAGACAGGGCCCTACAATGAGCAGTTCTTC; v_call: TRBV10-3; clone_size: .; d_call: TRBD1; j_call: TRBJ2-1
cdr3_aa: CASSPQDRVGEQFF; cdr3_nt: TGCGCCAGCAGCCCACAGGACAGGGTCGGTGAGCAGTTCTTC; v_call: TRBV5-1; clone_size: .; d_call: TRBD1; j_call: TRBJ2-1
cdr3_aa: CATSRVLRVKNEQYF; cdr3_nt: TGTGCCACCAGCAGAGTGTTAAGGGTAAAGAACGAGCAGTACTTC; v_call: TRBV15; clone_size: .; d_call: .; j_call: TRBJ2-7
cdr3_aa: CASSGLNRTGPAFF; cdr3_nt: TGTGCCAGCAGTGGCCTGAATAGGACAGGGCCAGCTTTCTTT; v_call: TRBV6-1; clone_size: .; d_call: TRBD1; j_call: TRBJ1-1
cdr3_aa: CASSIGGTSRINEQFF; cdr3_nt: TGTGCCAGTAGTATAGGGGGGACTAGCCGAATCAATGAGCAGTTCTTC; v_call: TRBV19; clone_size: .; d_call: TRBD2; j_call: TRBJ2-1
cdr3_aa: CASRAGQGAWANVLTF; cdr3_nt: TGCGCCAGCAGAGCGGGACAGGGGGCCTGGGCCAACGTCCTGACTTTC; v_call: TRBV5-1; clone_size: .; d_call: TRBD1; j_call: TRBJ2-6
cdr3_aa: CAWSGRGLAGHEQYF; cdr3_nt: TGTGCCTGGAGTGGTAGAGGTCTAGCGGGGCACGAGCAGTACTTC; v_call: TRBV30; clone_size: few; d_call: TRBD2; j_call: TRBJ2-7
cdr3_aa: CASSPGPSTDTQYF; cdr3_nt: TGTGCCAGCAGCCCGGGACCGAGCACAGATACGCAGTATTTT; v_call: TRBV5-4; clone_size: .; d_call: .; j_call: TRBJ2-3
cdr3_aa: CASSRVIRSKNQPQHF; cdr3_nt: TGTGCCAGTAGCCGTGTCATTCGGTCTAAGAATCAGCCCCAGCATTTT; v_call: TRBV19; clone_size: .; d_call: .; j_call: TRBJ1-5
cdr3_aa: CASSLMAGLTYNEQFF; cdr3_nt: TGTGCCAGCAGCTTAATGGCGGGGTTAACCTACAATGAGCAGTTCTTC; v_call: TRBV7-2; clone_size: .; d_call: .; j_call: TRBJ2-1
cdr3_aa: CASSLTGYNSPLHF; cdr3_nt: TGTGCCAGCAGCTTAACAGGATACAATTCACCCCTCCACTTT; v_call: TRBV7-3; clone_size: .; d_call: .; j_call: TRBJ1-6
cdr3_aa: CASSLEGFWYGYTF; cdr3_nt: TGTGCCAGCAGCTTAGAAGGGTTTTGGTATGGCTACACCTTC; v_call: TRBV7-2; clone_size: .; d_call: .; j_call: TRBJ1-2